Below are 22 T cell receptor beta chains sequenced from a single sample in a study of T-cell memory formation after mild COVID-19. TCRdb fed the 5' RACE reads into MiXCR, producing one record per CDR3 protein. In the table there are roughly 150,000 distinct CDR3 sequences, over 10% of which are singletons. Sequenced: PBMCs or a T cell subset sorted from them (not recorded which). The source is a man aged 18 to 35 who had mild COVID-19 (a few samples of this study predate the infection). Cell type and time point are not known.

This clonotype was seen a few times. The V call is TRBV5-7, the J call TRBJ1-2; perhaps TRBD1 as D (6 bases). TRBV5-7 is given ORF status, its function remaining uncertain. The CDR3 is made up of 13 amino acids. Between the trimmed V and J ends, which lost 5 bases and 3 bases, there was a span of 11 bases. The DNA of the CDR3 is TGTGCCAGCAGAACCCCAGGGGACTATGGCTACACCTTC. Translating gives CASRTPGDYGYTF.

This clonotype was counted ten times or more. Here the CDR3 reads CSAQSGASYEQYV. Written as DNA, the CDR3 is TGCAGTGCTCAAAGCGGGGCCTCCTACGAGCAGTACGTC. This sequence joins TRBV20-1 and TRBJ2-7; 7 bases are shared with TRBD2. Germline V gives CDR1 DFQATT, CDR2 SNEGSKA (reference sequence). V shed 5 bases and J 0 bases; nucleotides not matched to a gene: 4. This CDR3 spans 13 amino acids.

This clonotype appeared a few times. This chain links TRBV5-1 with TRBJ1-1; D remains ambiguous. The germline gives CDR1 SGHRS, CDR2 YFSETQ. The CDR3 is 16 residues long. The ends were cut back, 4 bases at V and 11 bases at J, with 27 bases in the middle. CDR3 coding DNA: TGCGCCAGCAGCCAATGGCGAACCTCATCGAACACGAGGGCTTTCTTT. Amino acids: CASSQWRTSSNTRAFF. The full variable domain, completed using reference TRBV5-1 and TRBJ1-1, is KAGVTQTPRYLIKTRGQQVTLSCSPISGHRSVSWYQQTPGQGLQFLFEYFSETQRNKGNFPGRFSGRQFSNSRSEMNVSTLELGDSALYLCASSQWRTSSNTRAFFGQGTRLTVV.

This clonotype was seen a handful of times. The chain links TRBV5-1 to TRBJ2-5, with a weak D call TRBD2 (7 bases). V lost 6 bases to trimming and J lost 2 bases, with 11 bases between them. Germline V gene lookup returns CDR1 SGHRS and CDR2 YFSETQ. CDR3 length equals 13 residues. CDR3 residues: CASNEGGQETQYF. For the CDR3, the DNA is TGCGCCAGCAATGAGGGGGGGCAAGAGACCCAGTACTTC. Full variable domain (outside the CDR3, taken from reference TRBV5-1 and TRBJ2-5): KAGVTQTPRYLIKTRGQQVTLSCSPISGHRSVSWYQQTPGQGLQFLFEYFSETQRNKGNFPGRFSGRQFSNSRSEMNVSTLELGDSALYLCASNEGGQETQYFGPGTRLLVL.

This clonotype was picked up a small number of times. The chain couples TRBV24-1 to TRBJ2-2; D uncertain. CDR1 is KGHDR, CDR2 SFDVKD, per germline. The length of the CDR3 is 14 residues. V lost 5 bases and J 1 base, leaving 7 bases between the germline ends. The CDR3 loop reads CATSGDKNTGELFF. In nucleotides, the CDR3 is TGTGCCACCAGTGGAGACAAGAACACCGGGGAGCTGTTTTTT.

The chain carries TRBV6-5 and TRBJ1-2; D gene ambiguous. Germline CDR1 reads MNHEY; CDR2 reads SVGAGI. Trimming left V 2 bases short and J 0 bases short, with 10 bases between. The CDR3 length is 15 residues. The CDR3 here is CASSYGLGPNYGYTF. The CDR3 DNA reads TGTGCCAGCAGTTACGGGCTTGGGCCTAACTATGGCTACACCTTC.

This clonotype was seen a handful of times. The chain joins TRBV7-6 to TRBJ2-2; 11 positions agree with TRBD2. This CDR3 is built from 18 residues. J lost 5 bases, V lost 1 base, and 9 bases had no gene match. The germline CDR1 and CDR2 sequences are SGHVS and FNYEAQ. The DNA for the CDR3 is TGTGCCAGCAGCTTAGGGGGACTAGCGGCCCTAGGGACCGGGGAGCTGTTTTTT. Its protein product is CASSLGGLAALGTGELFF. The variable domain in full, completed from reference TRBV7-6 and TRBJ2-2, reads GAGVSQSPRYKVTKRGQDVALRCDPISGHVSLYWYRQALGQGPEFLTYFNYEAQQDKSGLPNDRFSAERPEGSISTLTIQRTEQRDSAMYRCASSLGGLAALGTGELFFGEGSRLTVL.

The V and J genes are TRBV6-6 and TRBJ2-7; D unclear. CDR1 and CDR2 (germline): MNHNY, SVGAGI (reference sequence). The V and J ends lost 1 base and 0 bases respectively, with 10 bases between them. This CDR3 region has 15 residues. The CDR3 sequence: CASSYFSQSSYEQYF. The CDR3 nucleotides are TGTGCCAGCAGTTACTTTAGCCAGAGCTCCTACGAGCAGTACTTC.

The table lists this clonotype with a few counts. This chain uses TRBV20-1 with TRBJ2-2; TRBD2 matches 11 bases. Germline V gives CDR1 DFQATT, CDR2 SNEGSKA (reference sequence). The CDR3 runs to 17 residues. Trimming removed 6 bases from V and 2 bases from J; junction bases left unmatched: 11. CDR3 bases: TGCAGTGCCAGGGGGCCCGGGACTAGCGGTAACACCGGGGAGCTGTTTTTT. Translating gives CSARGPGTSGNTGELFF.

This chain connects TRBV11-2 to TRBJ2-3; D not resolved. The CDR3 is made up of 13 amino acids. The V end was cut by 5 bases, the J end by 4 bases, with 10 bases between. The V gene's germline CDR1 is SGHAT and CDR2 FQNNGV. CDR3 sequence reads: CASSPRAPDTQYF. DNA for the CDR3: TGTGCCAGCAGCCCTCGAGCGCCAGATACGCAGTATTTT.

This clonotype was seen more than once but under ten times. The chain recombines TRBV7-2 with TRBJ2-5; D not certain. CDR3 size: 12 residues. Germline loops: CDR1 SGHTA, CDR2 FQGNSA. The V and J ends lost 0 bases and 5 bases respectively, with 4 bases between them. The CDR3, as DNA: TGTGCCAGCAGCTTAGCGTGGGAGACCCAGTACTTC. Protein product: CASSLAWETQYF.

Only a few counts were recorded for this clonotype. The gene calls are TRBV5-1 and TRBJ1-1; D uncertain. Germline values: CDR1 SGHRS, CDR2 YFSETQ. With 0 bases removed from V and 4 bases from J, the gap between germline ends came to 13 bases. The CDR3 runs to 15 residues. CDR3 DNA sequence: TGCGCCAGCAGCTTGGGAAGGGCGGAGTCCACTGAAGCTTTCTTT. Protein: CASSLGRAESTEAFF.

This clonotype was counted at least ten times. V gene TRBV7-2 combines with J gene TRBJ2-5; TRBD1 aligns across 7 bases. Germline values: CDR1 SGHTA, CDR2 FQGNSA. V was clipped by 5 bases and J by 1 base; unmatched bases: 4. The CDR3 consists of 14 residues. CDR3 sequence reads: CASSPGQPQETQYF. For the CDR3, the DNA is TGTGCCAGCAGCCCGGGACAGCCCCAAGAGACCCAGTACTTC.

This rearrangement joins TRBV7-2 to TRBJ2-1; 8 bases line up with TRBD2. Germline V gene sequence: CDR1 SGHTA, CDR2 FQGNSA. The length of the CDR3 is 16 residues. V lost 4 bases and J lost 2; bases outside the gene matches: 7. This CDR3 is CASSSLPGLAYNEQFF. In nucleotides, the CDR3 is TGTGCCAGCAGCTCGCTCCCGGGACTAGCCTACAATGAGCAGTTCTTC.

The chain links TRBV28 to TRBJ1-1; no clear D. The CDR3 covers 13 residues. CDR1 and CDR2 (germline): MDHEN, SYDVKM. The V and J ends lost 1 base and 5 bases respectively, with 8 bases between them. The DNA of the CDR3 is TGTGCCAGCAGTTTATTGGCGGAAACTGAAGCTTTCTTT. Amino acid sequence: CASSLLAETEAFF. The full variable domain, in which reference TRBV28 and TRBJ1-1 provide the parts outside the CDR3, is DVKVTQSSRYLVKRTGEKVFLECVQDMDHENMFWYRQDPGLGLRLIYFSYDVKMKEKGDIPEGYSVSREKKERFSLILESASTNQTSMYLCASSLLAETEAFFGQGTRLTVV.

The sample holds many counts of this clonotype. The rearrangement links TRBV21-1 to TRBJ2-1; TRBD1, the table's D call, lacks a check against the DNA. TRBV21-1 is deemed a pseudogene. The length of the CDR3 is 15 residues. The CDR3 sequence: CASSKEGQGPNEQFF. The CDR3 DNA reads TGTGCCAGCAGCAAAGAGGGACAGGGCCCCAATGAGCAGTTCTTC.

CDR3 bases: TGTGCCAGCAGGTCACTAGCGGGTGATTTGGATACGCAGTATTTT. It is translated as CASRSLAGDLDTQYF. The rearrangement uses TRBV6-6 and TRBJ2-3, with TRBD2 identical over 9 bases. Germline CDR1 is MNHNY and CDR2 is SVGAGI (reference sequence). The CDR3 runs 15 residues. V dropped 6 bases and J dropped 6; count of bases not matched to a gene: 10.

The chain recombines TRBV10-3 with TRBJ1-5; a possible D gene is TRBD1 (6 bases). V lost 6 bases and J 5 bases, leaving 11 bases between the germline ends. Germline CDR1 and CDR2: ENHRY and SYGVKD. There are 13 residues in the CDR3. In DNA, the CDR3 is TGTGCCATCAGGGCAGGGGCGGATCAGCCCCAGCATTTT. This gives the protein CAIRAGADQPQHF.

This chain links TRBV10-2 with TRBJ1-5; D unclear. The V gene's germline CDR1 is WSHSY and CDR2 SAAADI. V lost 3 bases, J lost 4 bases, and 10 bases lay in between. The CDR3 is made up of 14 amino acids. CDR3 loop: CASSDYGGNQPQHF. The CDR3 nucleotides are TGCGCCAGCAGTGACTACGGTGGAAATCAGCCCCAGCATTTT.

The gene calls are TRBV20-1 and TRBJ2-1; D perhaps matches TRBD2 (7 bases). Trimming pared 6 bases from V and 9 bases from J, leaving 12 bases between. Germline values: CDR1 DFQATT, CDR2 SNEGSKA (reference sequence). The CDR3 extends over 11 amino acids. The chain's CDR3 is CSAGGPGEQFF. The CDR3 nucleotides read TGCAGTGCGGGGGGGCCGGGTGAGCAGTTCTTC.

The table lists this clonotype with a few counts. The V and J genes are TRBV29-1 and TRBJ2-1, with D possibly matching TRBD1 (6 bases). The germline gives CDR1 SQVTM, CDR2 ANQGSEA. This CDR3 is 14 amino acids long. V lost 6 bases, J lost 8 bases, and 20 bases lay in between. CDR3 DNA: TGCAGCGTCGCCCCGATAGGGGGTGGGGATGAGCAGTTCTTC. Translating gives CSVAPIGGGDEQFF.

This clonotype was seen ten or more times. The chain carries TRBV7-2 and TRBJ2-1, with 9 bases lining up with TRBD2. There are 16 residues in the CDR3. Germline assignment: CDR1 SGHTA and CDR2 FQGNSA. Trimming removed 3 bases from V and 0 bases from J; junction bases left unmatched: 3. This CDR3 reads CASSFVAGDSYNEQFF. In DNA, the CDR3 is TGTGCCAGCAGCTTCGTAGCGGGGGACTCCTACAATGAGCAGTTCTTC.